One sample yielded the 28 T cell receptor beta chains listed below, sequenced in a study of CD8+ T cells in alopecia areata. Isolated RNA was reverse transcribed into cDNA used as the sequencing template. The repertoire was sequenced with immunoSEQ multiplex PCR; TCRdb's copy has only in-frame clones and lacks some. The sample holds 200,000 to 250,000 clones, 35% to 40% seen once. Specified treatment: oral pan-JAK inhibitor, 5-10 mg twice daily. The sample in question was CD4+ T cells sorted from blood, obtained between weeks 30 and 35, from a patient treated with tofacitinib. The receptors here all came from a human donor with alopecia areata.

The rearrangement links TRBV6-5 to TRBJ2-5, with TRBD2 identical over 8 bases. Trimming cost V 5 bases and J 9 bases; bases outside gene matches: 14. There are 15 residues in the CDR3. Per germline, CDR1 MNHEY and CDR2 SVGAGI. CDR3 coding DNA: TGTGCCAGCAGTACCCCGGGACTAGGGGGGGCGGCCCAGTACTTC. Amino acid sequence: CASSTPGLGGAAQYF.

The J gene is TRBJ1-1, the V gene TRBV5-1; the D is unclear. From germline, CDR1 is SGHRS and CDR2 YFSETQ. The CDR3 extends over 13 amino acids. Trimming took 1 base from V and 10 from J, leaving 14 bases between them. The CDR3 loop is CASSLPPGSGAFF. CDR3 sequence (DNA): TGCGCCAGCAGCTTGCCGCCGGGGTCGGGAGCTTTCTTT.

This rearrangement joins TRBV5-1 to TRBJ2-2, with D uncertain. V was pared by 6 bases and J by 3 bases, with 12 bases between. CDR1 is SGHRS and CDR2 is YFSETQ in the germline V gene. This CDR3 spans 14 amino acids. CDR3 nucleotides: TGCGCCAGCACCCAATCAGGTGACACCGGGGAGCTGTTTTTT. Its translation: CASTQSGDTGELFF.

The chain has TRBV4-2 and TRBJ2-6; D gene ambiguous. Germline assignment: CDR1 LGHNA and CDR2 YNFKEQ. The germline V and J ends were trimmed by 1 base and 0 bases, with 7 bases remaining between them. The CDR3 has 16 amino acids. The CDR3 DNA reads TGTGCCAGCAGCCAAGTTGGTAGCTCTGGGGCCAACGTCCTGACTTTC. It yields the protein CASSQVGSSGANVLTF.

The chain is built from TRBV27 and TRBJ1-5; D may be TRBD1 (5 bases). The CDR3 is 14 amino acids. Germline V gene data show CDR1 as MNHEY and CDR2 as SMNVEV (reference sequence). Trimming took 8 bases from V and 3 from J, leaving 14 bases between them. The CDR3 sequence is CASGPRAHNQPQHF. The CDR3 coding sequence is TGTGCCAGCGGCCCCAGGGCCCACAATCAGCCCCAGCATTTT.

The rearrangement links TRBV9 to TRBJ2-1; no definite D call. Germline V gives CDR1 SGDLS, CDR2 YYNGEE. The CDR3 is 12 residues long. The V and J ends lost 2 bases and 7 bases respectively, with 7 bases between them. The CDR3 bases are TGTGCCAGCAGCGTGTTGATGAATGAGCAGTTCTTC. It yields the protein CASSVLMNEQFF.

The chain links TRBV30 to TRBJ1-2; the D is unclear. From germline, CDR1 is GTSNPN and CDR2 SVGIG (reference sequence). The CDR3 contains 14 residues. V dropped 4 bases and J dropped 4 bases, with 16 bases sitting between them. The CDR3 DNA reads as TGTGCCTGGAAGACGACGCTAACCAGCTATGGCTACACCTTC. This gives the protein CAWKTTLTSYGYTF.

The V and J genes are TRBV11-2 and TRBJ2-1; D might be TRBD1 (6 bases). This CDR3 region has 14 residues. V dropped 5 bases and J dropped 10 bases, with 18 bases sitting between them. The germline V gene encodes CDR1 SGHAT and CDR2 FQNNGV. The CDR3: CASSPRDIRGEQFF. The CDR3 coding sequence is TGTGCCAGCAGCCCCCGGGACATAAGGGGGGAGCAGTTCTTC.

This clone was counted a few times. The chain is built from TRBV29-1 and TRBJ2-7; TRBD1 is a possible D gene (5 bases). In germline, CDR1 is SQVTM, CDR2 ANQGSEA. Trimming stripped 6 bases from V and 7 bases from J, with 22 bases between. The CDR3 is 14 amino acids. The CDR3 DNA follows: TGCAGCGTGATAATCCAGGGCCCTACTGAAGAGCAGTACTTC. It encodes CSVIIQGPTEEQYF.

This clone showed up just a few times. The rearrangement joins TRBV7-3 to TRBJ1-1; D gene ambiguous. V shed 6 bases and J shed 0 bases, with 8 bases lying between them. The CDR3 has 13 amino acids. From germline, CDR1 is SGHTA and CDR2 FQGTGA. The DNA for the CDR3 is TGTGCCAGCAGTCCCGGGATGAACACTGAAGCTTTCTTT. This gives the protein CASSPGMNTEAFF.

The chain has TRBV27 and TRBJ2-3, with D possibly TRBD2 on 6 matching bases. Trimming cost V 7 bases and J 2 bases, with 19 bases left between them. The germline V gene has CDR1 MNHEY and CDR2 SMNVEV (reference sequence). The CDR3 contains 16 residues. CDR3: CASTQRSGWLTDTQYF. The CDR3 DNA sequence: TGTGCCAGCACCCAGCGAAGCGGGTGGCTCACAGATACGCAGTATTTT.

This sequence joins TRBV6-1 and TRBJ2-5; D ambiguous. The CDR3 sequence is 13 residues long. Germline CDR1 reads MNHNS; CDR2 reads SASEGT. Trimming shortened V by 8 bases and J by 5 bases, and 15 bases separated the two germline ends. The CDR3 DNA reads TGTGCCAGCCTCGGCCCCACAAGGGAGACCCAGTACTTC. Translated, it gives CASLGPTRETQYF.

This clone was observed a handful of times. V gene TRBV6-5 combines with J gene TRBJ2-7; D might be TRBD1 (5 bases). This CDR3 is 11 amino acids long. V gave up 6 bases and J gave up 6 bases, with 9 bases separating them. The germline CDR1 and CDR2 sequences are MNHEY and SVGAGI. CDR3 DNA: TGTGCCAGCAGCCAGGGTGGCGAGCAGTACTTC. Translated, it gives CASSQGGEQYF.

This rearrangement joins TRBV5-4 to TRBJ2-3, with 7 bases matching TRBD1. CDR3 length equals 13 residues. Germline V CDR1 and CDR2: SGHNT, YYREEE (reference sequence). V dropped 4 bases and J dropped 4; count of bases not matched to a gene: 3. Here the CDR3 reads CASSPGTADTQYF. CDR3 coding DNA: TGTGCCAGCAGCCCGGGGACAGCAGATACGCAGTATTTT.

The chain joins TRBV30 to TRBJ1-4; the D gene is possibly TRBD1 (6 bases). The CDR3 length is 14 residues. Looked up from germline, CDR1 is GTSNPN and CDR2 is SVGIG (reference sequence). V lost 5 bases and J 8 bases, leaving 18 bases between the germline ends. This CDR3 reads CAWSSWGASEKLFF. The DNA for the CDR3 is TGTGCCTGGTCTTCGTGGGGGGCTTCGGAAAAACTGTTTTTT.

This chain uses TRBV27 with TRBJ1-1; 7 bases fit TRBD1. J gave up 6 bases and V 8 bases, and 15 bases lay outside the gene matches. CDR1 and CDR2 from the germline V gene are MNHEY and SMNVEV (reference sequence). This CDR3 has 15 residues. The CDR3 region is CASLKQGSDVAEAFF. As DNA, the CDR3 is TGTGCCAGCCTAAAACAGGGGAGTGATGTTGCTGAAGCTTTCTTT.

This clone occurred a few times. V is TRBV7-3 and J is TRBJ1-1, with D tentatively TRBD1 (5 bases). Per the germline V gene, CDR1 is SGHTA and CDR2 is FQGTGA. The CDR3 extends over 15 amino acids. Trimming left V 5 bases short and J 5 bases short, with 18 bases between. CDR3: CASSDQPGGNTEAFF. CDR3 in DNA: TGTGCCAGCAGCGACCAGCCGGGGGGAAATACTGAAGCTTTCTTT. Complete variable domain (other parts from reference TRBV7-3 and TRBJ1-1): GAGVSQTPSNKVTEKGKYVELRCDPISGHTALYWYRQSLGQGPEFLIYFQGTGAADDSGLPNDRFFAVRPEGSVSTLKIQRTERGDSAVYLCASSDQPGGNTEAFFGQGTRLTVV.

The rearrangement joins TRBV6-1 to TRBJ2-5; D is perhaps TRBD2 (6 bases). The DNA matches TRBJ2-7 better at its end, which makes the J call doubtful. CDR3 length: 15 amino acids. Per germline, CDR1 MNHNS and CDR2 SASEGT. The CDR3 DNA follows: TGTGCCAGCAGGGGGACTCAACCGGTGCGCTACGAGCAGTACTTC. This sequence encodes CASRGTQPVRYEQYF.

Regarding this clone: This may stem from a read error, because a much larger clone lies one nucleotide away. The rearrangement links TRBV6-4 to TRBJ1-1, with D possibly matching TRBD1 (6 bases). The germline V and J ends were trimmed by 6 bases and 1 base, with 9 bases remaining between them. Germline CDR1 MRHNA, CDR2 SNTAGT. This CDR3 is built from 13 residues. CDR3 nucleotides: TGTGCCAGCAGCTTACAGGGGAACACTGAAGCTTTCTTT. Its translation is CASSLQGNTEAFF.

The chain carries TRBV30 and TRBJ1-5; maybe TRBD1 (6 bases). The V end was cut by 1 base, the J end by 3 bases, with 19 bases between. Germline V CDR1 and CDR2: GTSNPN, SVGIG (reference sequence). The CDR3 has 17 residues. CDR3 DNA: TGTGCCTGGAGTGCCCCTCCCAGCAGGGGACTCAATCAGCCCCAGCATTTT. It yields the protein CAWSAPPSRGLNQPQHF. The variable domain in full, completed from reference TRBV30 and TRBJ1-5, reads SQTIHQWPATLVQPVGSPLSLECTVEGTSNPNLYWYRQAAGRGLQLLFYSVGIGQISSEVPQNLSASRPQDRQFILSSKKLLLSDSGFYLCAWSAPPSRGLNQPQHFGDGTRLSIL.

This CDR3 is CASSLMGTGDGYTF. DNA for the CDR3: TGTGCCAGCAGCTTAATGGGGACAGGGGATGGCTACACCTTC. The chain is built from TRBV7-9 and TRBJ1-2; 10 nucleotides align to TRBD1. The CDR3 is made up of 14 amino acids. The V gene end was trimmed by 2 bases and the J gene end by 6 bases; junction bases not matched to a gene: 3. Germline-derived CDR1 and CDR2 are SEHNR and FQNEAQ (reference sequence). Full variable domain (rest looked up from reference TRBV7-9 and TRBJ1-2): DTGVSQNPRHKITKRGQNVTFRCDPISEHNRLYWYRQTLGQGPEFLTYFQNEAQLEKSRLLSDRFSAERPKGSFSTLEIQRTEQGDSAMYLCASSLMGTGDGYTFGSGTRLTVV.

This clone showed up many times. The rearrangement links TRBV7-9 to TRBJ2-1, with TRBD2 identical over 10 bases. Germline V lookup: CDR1 SEHNR, CDR2 FQNEAQ (reference sequence). The CDR3 covers 14 residues. V was clipped by 1 base and J by 9 bases; unmatched bases: 3. CDR3 DNA sequence: TGTGCCAGCAGCTTAGGAACTAGCGGGACTGAGCAGTTCTTC. Its translation is CASSLGTSGTEQFF. Supplemented by reference TRBV7-9 and TRBJ2-1, the full variable domain reads DTGVSQNPRHKITKRGQNVTFRCDPISEHNRLYWYRQTLGQGPEFLTYFQNEAQLEKSRLLSDRFSAERPKGSFSTLEIQRTEQGDSAMYLCASSLGTSGTEQFFGPGTRLTVL.

This clone was counted ten times or more. CDR3 residues: CATQPQGPNTEAFF. CDR3 DNA sequence: TGTGCCACTCAGCCTCAGGGGCCGAACACTGAAGCTTTCTTT. The genes are TRBV19 and TRBJ1-1, with TRBD1 as a possible D gene (6 bases). This CDR3 spans 14 amino acids. Between the trimmed V and J ends, which lost 10 bases and 1 base, there was a span of 16 bases. The V gene's germline CDR1 is LNHDA and CDR2 SQIVND (reference sequence). Drawing the rest from reference TRBV19 and TRBJ1-1, the complete variable domain is DGGITQSPKYLFRKEGQNVTLSCEQNLNHDAMYWYRQDPGQGLRLIYYSQIVNDFQKGDIAEGYSVSREKKESFPLTVTSAQKNPTAFYLCATQPQGPNTEAFFGQGTRLTVV.

This clone was detected a few times. The chain carries TRBV29-1 and TRBJ2-5; D is undetermined. CDR3 length: 12 residues. Germline CDR1 is SQVTM and CDR2 is ANQGSEA. V lost 2 bases to trimming and J lost 2 bases, with 6 bases between them. This CDR3 reads CSVEQNQETQYF. The DNA for the CDR3 is TGCAGCGTTGAACAGAATCAAGAGACCCAGTACTTC. The complete variable domain, with remaining parts taken from reference TRBV29-1 and TRBJ2-5, reads SAVISQKPSRDICQRGTSLTIQCQVDSQVTMMFWYRQQPGQSLTLIATANQGSEATYESGFVIDKFPISRPNLTFSTLTVSNMSPEDSSIYLCSVEQNQETQYFGPGTRLLVL.

This sequence joins TRBV1 and TRBJ2-7; the table's D call of TRBD2 was not tested on the DNA. TRBV1 corresponds to a pseudogene. The CDR3 runs to 19 residues. Here the CDR3 reads CTSSPDLKKRGKSSYEQYF. As DNA, the CDR3 is TGCACCAGCAGCCCAGACCTAAAAAAACGGGGGAAAAGCTCCTACGAGCAGTACTTC.

This clone was counted a few times. Other DNA sequences from this sample encode an identical CDR3 as well. The J gene is TRBJ2-3, the V gene TRBV5-1; D not certain. The CDR3 has 12 residues. From germline, CDR1 is SGHRS and CDR2 YFSETQ. The V end lost 1 base, the J end lost 0 bases, and 0 bases lay between the germline ends. The CDR3 region is CASSLSTDTQYF. CDR3 nucleotides: TGCGCCAGCAGCTTGAGCACAGATACGCAGTATTTT.

This clone was counted a single time. The rearrangement joins TRBV7-9 to TRBJ2-2; possible D gene TRBD2, 5 bases. Looked up from germline, CDR1 is SEHNR and CDR2 is FQNEAQ (reference sequence). CDR3 size: 14 residues. V was cut by 8 bases and J by 4 bases, with 14 bases left in between. This chain's CDR3 is CASRSTGTTGELFF. The CDR3 region has the DNA TGTGCCAGCCGATCTACGGGAACCACCGGGGAGCTGTTTTTT.

This clone was seen at least ten times. V gene TRBV7-9 combines with J gene TRBJ2-6, with D hard to call. CDR3 size: 13 residues. Trimming took 6 bases from V and 1 from J, leaving 4 bases between them. Germline CDR1 and CDR2: SEHNR and FQNEAQ (reference sequence). The CDR3 DNA follows: TGTGCCAGCAGTGCATCTGGGGCCAACGTCCTGACTTTC. As protein: CASSASGANVLTF. Looking up the rest from reference TRBV7-9 and TRBJ2-6 gives the full variable domain: DTGVSQNPRHKITKRGQNVTFRCDPISEHNRLYWYRQTLGQGPEFLTYFQNEAQLEKSRLLSDRFSAERPKGSFSTLEIQRTEQGDSAMYLCASSASGANVLTFGAGSRLTVL.